These T cell receptor beta chains were read from a single sample in a study of T-cell memory formation after mild COVID-19. A single record per CDR3 protein comes from TCRdb applying MiXCR to the 5' RACE reads. The table records around 340,000 distinct CDR3 sequences, around 13% of them present only once. The sequenced material came from PBMCs or a T cell subset sorted from them (not recorded which). The receptors were sampled from a man aged 18 to 30 who had mild COVID-19 (a few samples of this study predate the infection). Cell type and time point are not known. CDR3s include the opening cysteine and the closing phenylalanine or tryptophan.

cdr3_aa v_call
CASSLGQFGYTF TRBV7-2
CASSSTGDKWDYGYTF TRBV7-9
CASSTGGEASLPKNIQYF TRBV6-5
CASSYSSGQFSYEQYF TRBV6-5
CASSWTGGIHQPQHF TRBV12-3/TRBV12-4
CASSVTGPNSPLHF TRBV7-3
CASRSGVGQPQHF TRBV7-6
CAIKPGTGELFF TRBV10-3
CASSLVDGGYEQYF TRBV12-3/TRBV12-4
CASSPWTGRDEKLFF TRBV5-5
CASSRSRDEQYF TRBV18
CASSFGTSGGDSTDTQYF TRBV11-2
CASASVGETQYF TRBV2
CASSRATTDNEQFF TRBV9
CASSEARTAAASNEKLFF TRBV6-1
CSATRGLEQYF TRBV20-1
CASSPRTVPYGYTF TRBV12-3/TRBV12-4
CATSRVGSDEQYF TRBV15
CATTGISTEAFF TRBV6-5
CATSRDFEDTQYF TRBV15
CASSQGSTGIYGYTF TRBV4-1
CLSSQGMDSEAFF TRBV19
CASSVGQGGDYGYTF TRBV2
CATRAGQTNEKLFF TRBV24-1
CASSPAGQNIQYF TRBV4-2
CASSLEVRRPSSGNTIYF TRBV5-1
CASHEGGRLESPLHF TRBV28
CASRGIDEQFF TRBV12-3/TRBV12-4
CASSRTPLTGELFF TRBV6-6
CASSLALGDREIDIQYF TRBV5-5
CASSLAALAASYNEQFF TRBV7-6
CASRAIASNSPLHF TRBV12-3/TRBV12-4
CSAKGQGPMQGYTF TRBV20-1
CASSRDRGYAFF TRBV12-3/TRBV12-4
CASRRDSKLFF TRBV5-5
CASSDRTEGGGTQYF TRBV6-1
CASSHMGDTQYF TRBV5-1
CASSPRGPSSGNTIYF TRBV5-1
CASGHSSTDTQYF TRBV10-3
CSAPGTGAREQYF TRBV20-1
CASSQTSTDSYGYTF TRBV14